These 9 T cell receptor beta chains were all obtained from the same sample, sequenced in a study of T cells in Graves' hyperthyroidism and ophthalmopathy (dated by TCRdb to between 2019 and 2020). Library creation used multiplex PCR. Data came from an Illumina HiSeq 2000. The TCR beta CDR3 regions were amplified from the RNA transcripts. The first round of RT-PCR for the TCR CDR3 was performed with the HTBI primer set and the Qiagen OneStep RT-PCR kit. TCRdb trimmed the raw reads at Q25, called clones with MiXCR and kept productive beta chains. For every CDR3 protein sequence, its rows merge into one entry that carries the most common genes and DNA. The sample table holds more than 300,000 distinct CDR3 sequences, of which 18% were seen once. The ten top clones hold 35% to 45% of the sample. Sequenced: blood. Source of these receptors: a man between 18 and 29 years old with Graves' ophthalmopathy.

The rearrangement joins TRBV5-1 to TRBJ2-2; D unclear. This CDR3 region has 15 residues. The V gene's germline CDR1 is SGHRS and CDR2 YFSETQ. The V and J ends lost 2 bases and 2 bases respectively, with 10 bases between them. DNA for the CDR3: TGCGCCAGCAGCTTTAACACGGCAAACACCGGGGAGCTGTTTTTT. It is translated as CASSFNTANTGELFF.

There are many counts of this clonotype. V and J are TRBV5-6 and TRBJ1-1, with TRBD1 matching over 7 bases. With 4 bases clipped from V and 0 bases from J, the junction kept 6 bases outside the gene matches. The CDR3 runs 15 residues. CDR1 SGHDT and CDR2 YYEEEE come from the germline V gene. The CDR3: CASSRQGWMNTEAFF. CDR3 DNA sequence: TGTGCCAGCAGCCGACAGGGCTGGATGAACACTGAAGCTTTCTTT.

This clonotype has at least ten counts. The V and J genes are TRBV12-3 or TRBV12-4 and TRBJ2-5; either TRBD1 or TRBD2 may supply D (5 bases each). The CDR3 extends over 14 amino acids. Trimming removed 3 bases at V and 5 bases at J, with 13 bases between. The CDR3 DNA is TGTGCCAGCAGTTTTTCCGGGACCAAGGAGACCCAGTACTTC. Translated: CASSFSGTKETQYF.

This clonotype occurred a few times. The CDR3 bases are TGCGCCAGCAGCCAACTAAATGATCCGGGGGACGAGCAGTACTTC. Protein: CASSQLNDPGDEQYF. J is TRBJ2-7 and V is TRBV4-1; the D gene is possibly TRBD2 (6 bases). V was cut by 2 bases and J by 5 bases, with 16 bases left in between. This CDR3 is built from 15 residues. CDR1 and CDR2 from the germline V gene are MGHRA and YSYEKL.

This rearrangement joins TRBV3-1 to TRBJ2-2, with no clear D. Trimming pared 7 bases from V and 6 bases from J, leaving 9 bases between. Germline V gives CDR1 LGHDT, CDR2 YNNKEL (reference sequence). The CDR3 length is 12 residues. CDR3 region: CASNSWAGELFF. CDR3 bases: TGTGCCAGCAACTCGTGGGCCGGGGAGCTGTTTTTT.

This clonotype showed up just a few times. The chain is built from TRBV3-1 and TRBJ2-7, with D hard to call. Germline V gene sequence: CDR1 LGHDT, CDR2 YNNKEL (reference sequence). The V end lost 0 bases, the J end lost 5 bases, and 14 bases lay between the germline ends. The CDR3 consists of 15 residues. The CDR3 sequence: CASSQDGITVHEQYF. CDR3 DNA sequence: TGTGCCAGCAGCCAAGATGGCATAACAGTCCACGAGCAGTACTTC.

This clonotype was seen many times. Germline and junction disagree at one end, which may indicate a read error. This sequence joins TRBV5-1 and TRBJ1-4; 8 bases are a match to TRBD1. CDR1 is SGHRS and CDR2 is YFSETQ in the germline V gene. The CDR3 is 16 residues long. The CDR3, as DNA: TGCGCCAGCAGCTTGCAGGGGGCAACAACTAATGGAAAACTGTTTTTT. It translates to CASSLQGATTNGKLFF. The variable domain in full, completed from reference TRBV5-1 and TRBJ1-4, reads KAGVTQTPRYLIKTRGQQVTLSCSPISGHRSVSWYQQTPGQGLQFLFEYFSETQRNKGNFPGRFSGRQFSNSRSEMNVSTLELGDSALYLCASSLQGATTNGKLFFGSGTQLSVL.

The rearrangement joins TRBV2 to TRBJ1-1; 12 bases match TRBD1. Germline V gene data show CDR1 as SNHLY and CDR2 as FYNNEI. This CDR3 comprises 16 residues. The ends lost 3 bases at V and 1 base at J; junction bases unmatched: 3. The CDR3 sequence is CASSDGTGGSNTEAFF. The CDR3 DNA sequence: TGTGCCAGCAGTGACGGGACAGGGGGCTCGAACACTGAAGCTTTCTTT.

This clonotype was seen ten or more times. The CDR3 loop is CSARVQENEQFF. The CDR3 coding sequence is TGCAGTGCTAGGGTGCAGGAGAATGAGCAGTTCTTC. This chain uses TRBV20-1 with TRBJ2-1; D uncertain. Trimming left V 3 bases short and J 7 bases short, with 10 bases between. Per the germline V gene, CDR1 is DFQATT and CDR2 is SNEGSKA (reference sequence). This CDR3 region has 12 residues.